Reported below is one T cell receptor beta chain. This could be a read error, since a much larger clone is one nucleotide away. The same CDR3 is also encoded by other DNA sequences in this sample. The data were taken from a study of blood T cell repertoires in COVID-19. Across the whole study: Spain, Italy and the United States supplied samples that represented acute and convalescent COVID-19. Sources were T cells, B-cell-depleted T cells, or PBMCs; the material itself was cDNA or gDNA.

In the authors' workflow: Using reference gene primer amplification, nucleated cell counts were estimated. Clones were sequenced by immunoSEQ multiplex PCR, and TCRdb holds only the in-frame ones, with some missing. V, J and clone size reflect that table, while D and trimming were determined from the DNA. The sample yields tens of thousands of clones, about four fifths seen once. The germline V gene has CDR1 SGHRS and CDR2 YFSETQ. This CDR3 is built from 15 residues. V lost 4 bases and J 0 bases, leaving 11 bases between the germline ends. Sample: peripheral blood. The origin of this receptor is a woman in her sixties or seventies with acute or convalescent COVID-19. The chain recombines TRBV5-1 with TRBJ1-5, with a weak D call TRBD1 (6 bases). The CDR3 spells CASSPTGNSNQPQHF. In DNA, the CDR3 is TGCGCCAGCAGCCCAACAGGGAATAGCAATCAGCCCCAGCATTTT.